This TCR beta chain was identified in a study of T cell responses to AZD1222 COVID-19 vaccine. Study as a whole: Samples with a second dose at about 4 or about 12 weeks were pooled together. Study-wide results and caveats: Spike regions recognized by vaccine-associated CD4 TCRs spanned the protein, led by 160-218 and 743-854. Clonal diversity was possibly underestimated, and the donors were mostly white British, with more females.

V was pared by 3 bases and J by 1 base, with 14 bases between. The CDR3 is 16 amino acids. Germline V CDR1 and CDR2: SGDLS, YYNGEE. TCRdb's copy holds only in-frame clones and misses some; the assay was immunoSEQ multiplex PCR. Here the sample spans roughly 120,000 clones, about 88% being singletons. Comments on this clone: What it binds is not known.

The clonotype originates from an adult in good health. The sample was peripheral blood, taken on day 0 of AZD1222 vaccination. The rearrangement links TRBV9 to TRBJ1-5; D might be TRBD1 (5 bases). The CDR3 bases are TGTGCCAGCAGCGGGGGCGAGGGGTTCAGCAATCAGCCCCAGCATTTT. Protein: CASSGGEGFSNQPQHF.